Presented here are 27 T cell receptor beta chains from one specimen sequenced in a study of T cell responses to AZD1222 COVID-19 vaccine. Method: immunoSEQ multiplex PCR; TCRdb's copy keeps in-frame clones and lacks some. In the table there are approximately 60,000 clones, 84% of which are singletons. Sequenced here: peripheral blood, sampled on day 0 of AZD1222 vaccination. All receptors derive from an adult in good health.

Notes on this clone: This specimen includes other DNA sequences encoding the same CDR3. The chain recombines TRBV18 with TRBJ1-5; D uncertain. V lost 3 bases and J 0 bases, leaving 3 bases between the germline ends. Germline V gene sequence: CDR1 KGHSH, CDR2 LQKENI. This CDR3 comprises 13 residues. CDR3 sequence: CASSPSSNQPQHF. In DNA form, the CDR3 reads TGTGCCAGCTCACCTAGTAGCAATCAGCCCCAGCATTTT.

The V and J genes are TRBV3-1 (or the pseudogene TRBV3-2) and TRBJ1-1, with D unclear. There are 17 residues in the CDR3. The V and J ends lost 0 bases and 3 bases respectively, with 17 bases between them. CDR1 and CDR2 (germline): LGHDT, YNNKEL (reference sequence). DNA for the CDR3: TGTGCCAGCAGCCAAGACGTCCTATTCGGGATACACACTGAAGCTTTCTTT. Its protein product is CASSQDVLFGIHTEAFF.

The CDR3 spells CASSVQGVYGYTF. CDR3 in DNA: TGCGCCAGCAGCGTACAGGGCGTGTATGGCTACACCTTC. V usage is TRBV4-1 and J usage is TRBJ1-2; maybe TRBD1 (6 bases). Per the germline V gene, CDR1 is MGHRA and CDR2 is YSYEKL. This CDR3 has 13 residues. Trimming stripped 5 bases from V and 5 bases from J, with 12 bases between.

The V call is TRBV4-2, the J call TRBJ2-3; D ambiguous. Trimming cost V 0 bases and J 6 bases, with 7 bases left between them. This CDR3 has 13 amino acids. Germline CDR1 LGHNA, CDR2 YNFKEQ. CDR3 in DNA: TGTGCCAGCAGCCAAGATCTCTGGGATACGCAGTATTTT. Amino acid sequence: CASSQDLWDTQYF.

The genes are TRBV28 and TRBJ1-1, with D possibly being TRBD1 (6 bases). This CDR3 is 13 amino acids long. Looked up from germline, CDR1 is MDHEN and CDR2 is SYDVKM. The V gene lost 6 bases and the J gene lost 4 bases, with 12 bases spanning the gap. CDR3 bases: TGTGCCAGCAGCCCGGGACACTTCACTGAAGCTTTCTTT. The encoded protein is CASSPGHFTEAFF.

This CDR3 reads CASSLGEDTEAFF. CDR3 DNA: TGTGCCAGCAGCTTAGGGGAGGACACTGAAGCTTTCTTT. The rearrangement joins TRBV11-3 to TRBJ1-1, with unresolved D. CDR1 and CDR2 (germline): SGHNT, YENEEA. With 1 base removed from V and 3 bases from J, the gap between germline ends came to 6 bases. The CDR3 contains 13 residues.

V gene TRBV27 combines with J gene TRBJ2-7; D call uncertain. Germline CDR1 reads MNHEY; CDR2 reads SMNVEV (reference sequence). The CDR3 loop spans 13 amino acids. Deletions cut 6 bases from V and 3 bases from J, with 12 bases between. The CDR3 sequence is CASSRIGSYEQYF. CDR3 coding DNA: TGTGCCAGCAGCAGAATTGGCAGCTACGAGCAGTACTTC.

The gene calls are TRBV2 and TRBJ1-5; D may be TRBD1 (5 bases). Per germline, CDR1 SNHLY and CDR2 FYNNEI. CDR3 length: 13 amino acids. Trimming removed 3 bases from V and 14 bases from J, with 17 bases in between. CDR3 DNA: TGTGCCAGCAGTGAGAGTGGCAAGGGGCCGGAGCATTTT. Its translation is CASSESGKGPEHF.

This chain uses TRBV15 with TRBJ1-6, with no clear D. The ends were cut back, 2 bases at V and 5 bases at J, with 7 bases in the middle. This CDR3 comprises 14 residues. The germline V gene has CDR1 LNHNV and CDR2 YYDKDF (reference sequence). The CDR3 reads CATSRPADNSPLHF. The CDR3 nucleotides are TGTGCCACCAGCAGACCTGCGGATAATTCACCCCTCCACTTT.

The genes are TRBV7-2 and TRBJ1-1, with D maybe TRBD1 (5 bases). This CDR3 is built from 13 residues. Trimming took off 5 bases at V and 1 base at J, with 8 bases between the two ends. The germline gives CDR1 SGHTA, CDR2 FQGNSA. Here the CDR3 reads CASSEGQNTEAFF. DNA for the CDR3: TGTGCCAGCAGCGAAGGACAGAACACTGAAGCTTTCTTT.

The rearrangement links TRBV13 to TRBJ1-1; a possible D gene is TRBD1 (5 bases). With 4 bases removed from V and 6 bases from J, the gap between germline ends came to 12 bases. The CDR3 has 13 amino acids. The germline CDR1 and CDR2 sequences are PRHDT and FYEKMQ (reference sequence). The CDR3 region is CASSYKRGPEAFF. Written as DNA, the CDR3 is TGTGCCAGCAGCTATAAGCGGGGCCCTGAAGCTTTCTTT.

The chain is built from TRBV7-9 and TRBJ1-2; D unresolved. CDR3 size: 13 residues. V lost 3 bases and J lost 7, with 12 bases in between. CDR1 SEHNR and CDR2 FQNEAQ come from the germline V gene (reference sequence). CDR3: CASSLGQVVGYTF. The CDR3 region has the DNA TGTGCCAGCAGCTTGGGCCAGGTTGTTGGCTACACCTTC.

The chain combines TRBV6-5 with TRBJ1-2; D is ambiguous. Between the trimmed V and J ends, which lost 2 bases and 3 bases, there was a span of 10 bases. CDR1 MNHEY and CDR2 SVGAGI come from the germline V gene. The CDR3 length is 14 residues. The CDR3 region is CASSYGRGDYGYTF. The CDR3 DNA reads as TGTGCCAGCAGTTACGGCAGAGGTGACTATGGCTACACCTTC.

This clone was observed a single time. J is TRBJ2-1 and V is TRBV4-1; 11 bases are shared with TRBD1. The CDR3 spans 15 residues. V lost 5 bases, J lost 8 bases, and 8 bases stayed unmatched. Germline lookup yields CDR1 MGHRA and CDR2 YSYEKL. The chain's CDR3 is CASSYRPGQGDEQFF. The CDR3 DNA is TGCGCCAGCAGCTATCGACCGGGACAGGGGGATGAGCAGTTCTTC.

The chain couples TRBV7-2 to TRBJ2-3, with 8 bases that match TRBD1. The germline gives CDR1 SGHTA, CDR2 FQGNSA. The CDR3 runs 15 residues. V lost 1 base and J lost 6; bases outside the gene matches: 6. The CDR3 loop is CASSLGQGAGDTQYF. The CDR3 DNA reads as TGTGCCAGCAGCTTAGGGCAGGGGGCAGGGGATACGCAGTATTTT. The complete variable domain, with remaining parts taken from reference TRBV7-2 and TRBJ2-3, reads GAGVSQSPSNKVTEKGKDVELRCDPISGHTALYWYRQSLGQGLEFLIYFQGNSAPDKSGLPSDRFSAERTGGSVSTLTIQRTQQEDSAVYLCASSLGQGAGDTQYFGPGTRLTVL.

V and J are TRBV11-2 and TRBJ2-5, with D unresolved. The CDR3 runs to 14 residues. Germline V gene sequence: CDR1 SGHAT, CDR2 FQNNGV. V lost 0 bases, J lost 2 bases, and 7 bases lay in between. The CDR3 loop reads CASSLENRQETQYF. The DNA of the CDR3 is TGTGCCAGCAGCTTAGAGAACAGACAAGAGACCCAGTACTTC.

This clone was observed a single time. CDR3 loop: CAISAPGHPNEQFF. The CDR3 coding sequence is TGTGCCATCAGTGCTCCGGGCCACCCCAATGAGCAGTTCTTC. This chain joins TRBV10-3 and TRBJ2-1, with D unclear. V lost 4 bases and J 6 bases, leaving 13 bases between the germline ends. The germline CDR1 and CDR2 sequences are ENHRY and SYGVKD. The CDR3 extends over 14 amino acids.

CDR3 in DNA: TGTGCCAGCAGACCGGGACCCCTACTCGGAAGGCCCCAGCATTTT. It codes for CASRPGPLLGRPQHF. J is TRBJ1-5 and V is TRBV28; D may be TRBD1 (5 bases). The CDR3 totals 15 residues. The germline CDR1 and CDR2 sequences are MDHEN and SYDVKM. The V end was cut by 6 bases, the J end by 9 bases, with 21 bases between.

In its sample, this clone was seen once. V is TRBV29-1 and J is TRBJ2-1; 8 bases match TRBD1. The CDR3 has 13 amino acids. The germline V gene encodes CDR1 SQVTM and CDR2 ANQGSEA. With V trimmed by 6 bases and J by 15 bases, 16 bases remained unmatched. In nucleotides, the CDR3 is TGCAGCGTGGGGGGACAGGCTGAGGTATTTACGTTCTTC. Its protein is CSVGGQAEVFTFF.

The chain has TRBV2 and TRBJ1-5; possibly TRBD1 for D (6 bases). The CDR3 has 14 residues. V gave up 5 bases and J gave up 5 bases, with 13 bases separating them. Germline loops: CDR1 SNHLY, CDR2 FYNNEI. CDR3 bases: TGTGCCAGCAGTCCCGACAGGATTTATCAGCCCCAGCATTTT. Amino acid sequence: CASSPDRIYQPQHF.

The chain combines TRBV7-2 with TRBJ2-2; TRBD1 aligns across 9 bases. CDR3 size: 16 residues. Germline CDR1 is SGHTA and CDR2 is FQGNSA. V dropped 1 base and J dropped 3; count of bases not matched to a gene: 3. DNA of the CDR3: TGTGCCAGCAGCTTAGGGGGACAGGGTTACACCGGGGAGCTGTTTTTT. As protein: CASSLGGQGYTGELFF.

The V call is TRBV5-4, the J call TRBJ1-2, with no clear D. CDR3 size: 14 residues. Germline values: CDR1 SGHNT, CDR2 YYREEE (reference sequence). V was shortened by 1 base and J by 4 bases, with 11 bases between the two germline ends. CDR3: CASSLFGTAYGYTF. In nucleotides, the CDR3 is TGTGCCAGCAGCTTGTTCGGTACAGCCTATGGCTACACCTTC.

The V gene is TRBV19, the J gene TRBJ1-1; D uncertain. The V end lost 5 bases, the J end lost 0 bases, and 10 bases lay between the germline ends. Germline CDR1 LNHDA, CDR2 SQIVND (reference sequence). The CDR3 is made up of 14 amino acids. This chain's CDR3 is CASSQDGMNTEAFF. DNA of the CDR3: TGTGCCAGTAGTCAGGACGGTATGAACACTGAAGCTTTCTTT.

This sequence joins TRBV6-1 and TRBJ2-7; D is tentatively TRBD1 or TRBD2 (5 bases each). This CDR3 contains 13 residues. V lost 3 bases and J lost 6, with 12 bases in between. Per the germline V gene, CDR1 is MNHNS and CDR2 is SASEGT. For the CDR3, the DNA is TGTGCCAGCAGTGAGAGGGGCTCAGGCGAGCAGTACGTC. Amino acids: CASSERGSGEQYV.

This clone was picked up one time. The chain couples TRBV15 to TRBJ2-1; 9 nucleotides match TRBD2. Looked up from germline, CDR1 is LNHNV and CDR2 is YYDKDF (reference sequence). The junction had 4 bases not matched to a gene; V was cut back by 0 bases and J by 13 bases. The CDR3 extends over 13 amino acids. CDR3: CATSRDVAGDQFF. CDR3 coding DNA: TGTGCCACCAGCAGAGATGTAGCGGGGGACCAGTTCTTC.

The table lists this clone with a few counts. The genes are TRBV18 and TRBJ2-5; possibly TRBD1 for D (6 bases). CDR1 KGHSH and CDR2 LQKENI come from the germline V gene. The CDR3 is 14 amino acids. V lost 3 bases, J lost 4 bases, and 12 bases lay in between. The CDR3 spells CASSPRGWGETQYF. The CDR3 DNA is TGTGCCAGCTCACCCAGGGGCTGGGGAGAGACCCAGTACTTC.

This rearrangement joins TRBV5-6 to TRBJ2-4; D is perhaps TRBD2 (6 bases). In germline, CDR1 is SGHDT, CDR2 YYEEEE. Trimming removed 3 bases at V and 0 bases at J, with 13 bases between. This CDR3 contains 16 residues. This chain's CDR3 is CASSSRVSGAKNIQYF. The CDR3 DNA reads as TGTGCCAGCAGCTCTAGGGTTAGCGGAGCCAAAAACATTCAGTACTTC.